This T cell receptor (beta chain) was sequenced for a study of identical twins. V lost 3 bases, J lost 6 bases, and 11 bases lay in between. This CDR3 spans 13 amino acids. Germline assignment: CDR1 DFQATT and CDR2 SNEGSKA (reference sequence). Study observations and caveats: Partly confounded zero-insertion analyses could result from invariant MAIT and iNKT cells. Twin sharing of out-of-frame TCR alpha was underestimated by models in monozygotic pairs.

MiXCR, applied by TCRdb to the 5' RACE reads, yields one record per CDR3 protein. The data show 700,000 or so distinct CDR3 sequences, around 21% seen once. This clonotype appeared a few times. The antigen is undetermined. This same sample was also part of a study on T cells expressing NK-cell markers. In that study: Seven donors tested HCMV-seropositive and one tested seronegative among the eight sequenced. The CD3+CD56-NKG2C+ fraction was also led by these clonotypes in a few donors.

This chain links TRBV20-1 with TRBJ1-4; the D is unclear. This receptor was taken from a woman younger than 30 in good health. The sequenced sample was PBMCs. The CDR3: CSASIGKDEKLFF. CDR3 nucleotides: TGCAGTGCTAGCATAGGGAAGGATGAAAAACTGTTTTTT.